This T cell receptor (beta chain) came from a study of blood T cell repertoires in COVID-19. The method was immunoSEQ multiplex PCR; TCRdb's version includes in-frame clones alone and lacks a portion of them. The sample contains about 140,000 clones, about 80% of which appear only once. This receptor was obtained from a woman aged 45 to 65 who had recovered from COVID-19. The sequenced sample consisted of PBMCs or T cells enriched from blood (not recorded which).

The CDR3 sequence: CASSSRFWEQFF. The CDR3 nucleotides read TGTGCCAGCAGCTCCAGATTTTGGGAGCAGTTCTTC. V and J are TRBV12-3 or TRBV12-4 and TRBJ2-1; no definite D call. The CDR3 length is 12 residues. The V end lost 6 bases, the J end lost 10 bases, and 13 bases lay between the germline ends.